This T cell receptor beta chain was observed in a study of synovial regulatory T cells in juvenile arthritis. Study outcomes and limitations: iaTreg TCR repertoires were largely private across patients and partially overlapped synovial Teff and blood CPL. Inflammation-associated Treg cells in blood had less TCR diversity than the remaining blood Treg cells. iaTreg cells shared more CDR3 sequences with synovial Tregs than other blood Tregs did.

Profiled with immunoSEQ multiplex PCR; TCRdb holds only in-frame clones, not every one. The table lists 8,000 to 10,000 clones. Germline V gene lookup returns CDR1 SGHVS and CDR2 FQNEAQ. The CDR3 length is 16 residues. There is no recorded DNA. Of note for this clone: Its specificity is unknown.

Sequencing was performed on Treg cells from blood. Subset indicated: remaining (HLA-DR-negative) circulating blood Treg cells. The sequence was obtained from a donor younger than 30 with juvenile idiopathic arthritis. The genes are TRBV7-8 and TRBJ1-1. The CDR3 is CASSLVPHLGVTEAFF.